The 17 T cell receptor beta chains given below trace back to one sample, sequenced in a study of long-term antiretroviral therapy in people with HIV. immunoSEQ v3.0 was run at survey level. Sequencing was performed with immunoSEQ multiplex PCR; in TCRdb, only in-frame clones are kept and a portion is missing. The table shows tens of thousands of clones, with over 75% occurring only once. Source: unsorted PBMCs, taken 0.2 years before starting antiretroviral therapy. Receptors originate from a man aged 18 to 30 with HIV.

This clone was seen just once. The chain combines TRBV6-5 with TRBJ1-4; D perhaps matches TRBD1 (5 bases). Trimming took off 0 bases at V and 8 bases at J, with 13 bases between the two ends. The CDR3 runs 15 residues. Per the germline V gene, CDR1 is MNHEY and CDR2 is SVGAGI. CDR3 sequence: CASSYSGRVDEKLFF. DNA of the CDR3: TGTGCCAGCAGTTACTCCGGCAGGGTAGACGAAAAACTGTTTTTT.

The chain employs TRBV7-8 and TRBJ1-5; D ambiguous. The CDR3 runs to 13 residues. From germline, CDR1 is SGHVS and CDR2 FQNEAQ. Trimming shortened V by 5 bases and J by 5 bases, and 10 bases separated the two germline ends. CDR3 protein: CASSPGGHQPQHF. In nucleotides, the CDR3 is TGTGCCAGCAGCCCGGGTGGGCATCAGCCCCAGCATTTT.

J is TRBJ2-5 and V is TRBV5-1; 11 bases map to TRBD1. The CDR3 covers 16 residues. The ends lost 3 bases at V and 7 bases at J; junction bases unmatched: 11. Germline V gene data show CDR1 as SGHRS and CDR2 as YFSETQ. The CDR3 DNA reads as TGCGCCAGCAGCTCCGGACGGGACAGGGGGAAGTGGACCCAGTACTTC. Protein sequence: CASSSGRDRGKWTQYF.

The CDR3 region has the DNA TGTGCCAGCAGTCTCCACCGGGACAGGGGTCAAGAGACCCAGTACTTC. Translation: CASSLHRDRGQETQYF. The rearrangement links TRBV27 to TRBJ2-5; 10 positions match TRBD1. The CDR3 runs 16 residues. CDR1 and CDR2 from the germline V gene are MNHEY and SMNVEV (reference sequence). V gave up 5 bases and J gave up 2 bases; unmatched junction bases: 8.

The V call is TRBV4-3, the J call TRBJ2-7; D uncertain. CDR3 length equals 14 residues. Germline CDR1 is LGHNA and CDR2 is YSLEER. V was cut by 1 base and J by 5 bases, with 12 bases left in between. The CDR3 sequence: CASSQGVRGHEQYF. The CDR3 bases are TGCGCCAGCAGCCAAGGGGTTAGAGGCCACGAGCAGTACTTC.

This chain connects TRBV11-2 to TRBJ1-1; 8 bases are shared with TRBD1. V shed 0 bases, J shed 0 bases, and the junction held 3 bases outside the gene matches. The CDR3 consists of 16 residues. Germline V lookup: CDR1 SGHAT, CDR2 FQNNGV. The CDR3 sequence: CASSLDQGALNTEAFF. As DNA, the CDR3 is TGTGCCAGCAGCTTAGATCAGGGGGCATTGAACACTGAAGCTTTCTTT.

This clone was observed a single time. CDR3 loop: CASSVGPGNTIYF. The CDR3 DNA reads as TGTGCCAGCAGCGTGGGACCAGGAAACACCATATATTTT. The V call is TRBV9, the J call TRBJ1-3; a possible D gene is TRBD1 (5 bases). Germline CDR1 reads SGDLS; CDR2 reads YYNGEE. This CDR3 comprises 13 residues. V lost 2 bases and J lost 4, with 7 bases in between.

This chain uses TRBV5-1 with TRBJ1-1, with D unclear. V lost 0 bases to trimming and J lost 2 bases, with 5 bases between them. The CDR3 spans 13 residues. Germline-derived CDR1 and CDR2 are SGHRS and YFSETQ. The CDR3 DNA reads as TGCGCCAGCAGCTTGGGAGGAAACACTGAAGCTTTCTTT. It translates to CASSLGGNTEAFF.

The CDR3 reads CASSESNTVNTEAFF. DNA for the CDR3: TGTGCCAGCAGCGAATCAAATACAGTGAACACTGAAGCTTTCTTT. The chain carries TRBV7-2 and TRBJ1-1; D uncertain. Germline values: CDR1 SGHTA, CDR2 FQGNSA. The V end was cut by 5 bases, the J end by 0 bases, with 13 bases between. CDR3 length: 15 amino acids.

The chain links TRBV10-2 to TRBJ2-7; no firm D call. Germline V lookup: CDR1 WSHSY, CDR2 SAAADI. CDR3 length equals 13 residues. V was clipped by 3 bases and J by 5 bases, with 11 bases between them. CDR3: CASSDGFQNEQYF. CDR3 nucleotide sequence: TGCGCCAGCAGTGACGGTTTCCAGAACGAGCAGTACTTC.

As concerns this clone: The junction does not match germline at one end; this may be a read error. This same CDR3 is encoded by further DNA sequences in the sample. The chain carries TRBV9 and TRBJ1-1; a possible D gene is TRBD1 (5 bases). Germline CDR1 SGDLS, CDR2 YYNGEE. This CDR3 has 13 amino acids. CDR3 in amino acids: CASSPIGGTEAFF. In DNA, the CDR3 is TGTGCCAGCAGCCCAATAGGTGGGACTGAGGCTTTCTTT.

The CDR3 DNA reads TGTGCCACCTACAACTTCGGACCCGACCCCTACGAGCAGTACTTC. Residues: CATYNFGPDPYEQYF. V usage is TRBV5-4 and J usage is TRBJ2-7; no firm D call. This CDR3 has 15 amino acids. The germline gives CDR1 SGHNT, CDR2 YYREEE (reference sequence). V lost 9 bases to trimming and J lost 2 bases, with 21 bases between them.

Note on this clone: Mismatch with germline at one junction end may stem from a read error. The chain joins TRBV6-1 to TRBJ2-7, with 10 bases lining up with TRBD2. Germline assignment: CDR1 MNHNS and CDR2 SASEGT. The CDR3 contains 16 residues. CDR3 protein: CAISEAAGGATYEQYF. CDR3 DNA: TGTGCCATCAGTGAGGCAGCGGGGGGGGCGACCTACGAGCAGTACTTC.

The rearrangement joins TRBV6-5 to TRBJ1-1, with 9 positions matching TRBD1. V shed 6 bases and J 4 bases; nucleotides not matched to a gene: 6. Germline assignment: CDR1 MNHEY and CDR2 SVGAGI. The CDR3 totals 14 residues. The chain's CDR3 is CASRDRGVTTEAFF. The CDR3 nucleotides read TGTGCCAGCAGGGACAGGGGAGTCACCACTGAAGCTTTCTTT.

The chain has TRBV5-4 and TRBJ2-1; 8 positions match TRBD1. The CDR3 is made up of 13 amino acids. Per the germline V gene, CDR1 is SGHNT and CDR2 is YYREEE (reference sequence). The ends lost 4 bases at V and 8 bases at J; junction bases unmatched: 5. Here the CDR3 DNA reads TGTGCCAGCAGCCCAAACAGGGGGTATGAGCAGTTCTTC. Protein: CASSPNRGYEQFF.

J is TRBJ2-2 and V is TRBV7-9, with D perhaps TRBD2 (5 bases). The V end was cut by 5 bases, the J end by 6 bases, with 13 bases between. In germline, CDR1 is SEHNR, CDR2 FQNEAQ (reference sequence). The CDR3 loop spans 14 amino acids. The CDR3 region is CASSAVMGAGELFF. CDR3 nucleotide sequence: TGTGCCAGCAGCGCGGTTATGGGAGCCGGGGAGCTGTTTTTT.

The V call is TRBV7-9, the J call TRBJ1-1; perhaps TRBD1 as D (6 bases). This CDR3 comprises 15 residues. CDR1 and CDR2 from the germline V gene are SEHNR and FQNEAQ (reference sequence). The V gene lost 5 bases and the J gene lost 2 bases, with 15 bases spanning the gap. In nucleotides, the CDR3 is TGTGCCAGCAGCATTGCCGCGGGGGCTAACACTGAAGCTTTCTTT. Residues: CASSIAAGANTEAFF. Variable domain in full (rest from reference TRBV7-9 and TRBJ1-1): DTGVSQNPRHKITKRGQNVTFRCDPISEHNRLYWYRQTLGQGPEFLTYFQNEAQLEKSRLLSDRFSAERPKGSFSTLEIQRTEQGDSAMYLCASSIAAGANTEAFFGQGTRLTVV.